This entry describes one TCR beta chain. This record comes from a study of T cells expressing NK-cell markers. 5'RACE template switching built TCR beta cDNA with unique molecular identifiers. TCRdb re-called the 5' RACE reads and catalogs CDR3 proteins one per entry, DNA excluded. The sample totals 450,000 to 600,000 distinct CDR3 sequences. This TCR came from a man younger than 30 in good health. Sequences were obtained from blood T cells: a sorted CD56 or NKG2C T cell subset, CD4+ or CD8+ T cells, or bulk PBMC T cells (not recorded which).

The CDR3 here is CASLRDYNSPLHF. The chain recombines TRBV18 with TRBJ1-6. The CDR3 runs to 13 residues. Germline V gene lookup returns CDR1 KGHSH and CDR2 LQKENI.